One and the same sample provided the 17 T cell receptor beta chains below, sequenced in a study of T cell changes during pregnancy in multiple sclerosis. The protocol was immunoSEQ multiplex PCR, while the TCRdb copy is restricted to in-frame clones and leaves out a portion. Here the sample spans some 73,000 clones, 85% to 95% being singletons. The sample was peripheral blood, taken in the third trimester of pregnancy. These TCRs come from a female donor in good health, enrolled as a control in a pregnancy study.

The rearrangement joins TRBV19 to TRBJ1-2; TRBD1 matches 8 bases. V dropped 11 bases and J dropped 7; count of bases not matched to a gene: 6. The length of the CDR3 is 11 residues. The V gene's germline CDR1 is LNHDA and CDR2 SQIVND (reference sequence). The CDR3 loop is CAAGQDPGYTF. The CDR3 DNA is TGTGCCGCGGGACAGGACCCTGGCTACACCTTC.

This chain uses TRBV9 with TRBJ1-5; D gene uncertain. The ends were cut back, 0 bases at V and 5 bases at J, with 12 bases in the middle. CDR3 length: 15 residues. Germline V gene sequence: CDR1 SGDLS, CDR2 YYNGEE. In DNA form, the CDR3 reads TGTGCCAGCAGCGTAGGAGGGTCGTTGGATCAGCCCCAGCATTTT. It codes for CASSVGGSLDQPQHF. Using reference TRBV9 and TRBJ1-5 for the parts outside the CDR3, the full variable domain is DSGVTQTPKHLITATGQRVTLRCSPRSGDLSVYWYQQSLDQGLQFLIQYYNGEERAKGNILERFSAQQFPDLHSELNLSSLELGDSALYFCASSVGGSLDQPQHFGDGTRLSIL.

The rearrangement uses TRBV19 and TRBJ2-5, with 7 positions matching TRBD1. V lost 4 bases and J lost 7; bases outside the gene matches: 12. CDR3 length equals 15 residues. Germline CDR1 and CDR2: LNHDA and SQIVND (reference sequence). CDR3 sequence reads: CASSRNGLGQATQYF. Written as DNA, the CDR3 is TGTGCCAGTAGTAGAAACGGCTTAGGACAGGCGACCCAGTACTTC.

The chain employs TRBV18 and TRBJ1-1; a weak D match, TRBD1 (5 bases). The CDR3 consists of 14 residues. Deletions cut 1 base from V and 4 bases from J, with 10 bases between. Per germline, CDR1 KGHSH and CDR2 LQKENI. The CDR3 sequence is CASSPLGLGTEAFF. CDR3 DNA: TGTGCCAGCTCACCACTGGGACTAGGCACTGAAGCTTTCTTT.

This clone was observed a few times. CDR3 region: CSARLYEAFF. DNA of the CDR3: TGCAGTGCTAGATTGTATGAAGCTTTCTTT. The V gene is TRBV20-1, the J gene TRBJ1-1; D call uncertain. Trimming shortened V by 2 bases and J by 7 bases, and 5 bases separated the two germline ends. In germline, CDR1 is DFQATT, CDR2 SNEGSKA (reference sequence). The CDR3 has 10 residues.

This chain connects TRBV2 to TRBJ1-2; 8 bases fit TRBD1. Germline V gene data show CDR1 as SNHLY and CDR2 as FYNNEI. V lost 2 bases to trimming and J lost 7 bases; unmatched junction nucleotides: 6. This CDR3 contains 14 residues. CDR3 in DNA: TGTGCCAGCAGTGAACAGGGGGCGCGAAGTGGCTACACCTTC. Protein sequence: CASSEQGARSGYTF.

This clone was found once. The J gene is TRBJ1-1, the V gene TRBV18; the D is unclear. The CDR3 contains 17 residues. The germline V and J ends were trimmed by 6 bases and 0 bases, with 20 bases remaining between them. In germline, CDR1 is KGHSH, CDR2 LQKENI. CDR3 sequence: CASSTFVEGVVNTEAFF. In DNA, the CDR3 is TGTGCCAGCTCCACCTTCGTTGAGGGTGTTGTGAACACTGAAGCTTTCTTT.

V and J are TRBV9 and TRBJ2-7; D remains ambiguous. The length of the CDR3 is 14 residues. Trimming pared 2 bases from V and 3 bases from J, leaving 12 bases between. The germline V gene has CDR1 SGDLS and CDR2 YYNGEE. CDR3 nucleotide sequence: TGTGCCAGCAGCGTCCGACTTTTGGACTACGAGCAGTACTTC. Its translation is CASSVRLLDYEQYF.

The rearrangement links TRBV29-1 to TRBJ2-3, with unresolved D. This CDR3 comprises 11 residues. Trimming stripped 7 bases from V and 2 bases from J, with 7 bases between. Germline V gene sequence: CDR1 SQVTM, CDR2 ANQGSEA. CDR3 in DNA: TGCAGCGGAACACCCACAGATACGCAGTATTTT. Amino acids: CSGTPTDTQYF.

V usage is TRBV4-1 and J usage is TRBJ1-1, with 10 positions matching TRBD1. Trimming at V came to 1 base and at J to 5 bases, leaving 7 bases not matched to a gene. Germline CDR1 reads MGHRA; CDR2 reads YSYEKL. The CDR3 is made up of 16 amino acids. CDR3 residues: CASSQASRTGGTEAFF. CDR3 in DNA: TGCGCCAGCAGCCAAGCGAGCCGGACAGGGGGAACTGAAGCTTTCTTT.

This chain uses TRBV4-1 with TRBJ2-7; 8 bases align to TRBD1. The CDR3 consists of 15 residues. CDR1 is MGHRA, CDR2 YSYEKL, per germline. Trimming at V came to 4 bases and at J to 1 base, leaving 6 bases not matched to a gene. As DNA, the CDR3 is TGCGCCAGCAGCCTTGGGACAGGCCGTTCCTACGAGCAGTACTTC. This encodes CASSLGTGRSYEQYF.

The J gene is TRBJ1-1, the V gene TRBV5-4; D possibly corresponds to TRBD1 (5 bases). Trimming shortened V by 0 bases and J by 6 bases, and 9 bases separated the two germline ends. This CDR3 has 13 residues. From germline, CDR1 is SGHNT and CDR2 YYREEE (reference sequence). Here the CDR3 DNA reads TGTGCCAGCAGCTTGGCCGGGGGTTCTGAAGCTTTCTTT. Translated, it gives CASSLAGGSEAFF.

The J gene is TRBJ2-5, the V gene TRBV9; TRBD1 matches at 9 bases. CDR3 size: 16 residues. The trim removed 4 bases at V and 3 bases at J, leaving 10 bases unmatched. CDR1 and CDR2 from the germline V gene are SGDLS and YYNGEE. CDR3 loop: CASSLRPGTGKETQYF. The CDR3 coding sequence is TGTGCCAGCAGCTTGCGTCCCGGGACAGGGAAAGAGACCCAGTACTTC.

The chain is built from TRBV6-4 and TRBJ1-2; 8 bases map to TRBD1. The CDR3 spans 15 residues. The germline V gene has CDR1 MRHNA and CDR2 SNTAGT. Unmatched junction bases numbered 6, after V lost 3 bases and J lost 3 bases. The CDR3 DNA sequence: TGTGCCAGCAGTGAACCAGGGGGCTCCGACTATGGCTACACCTTC. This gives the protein CASSEPGGSDYGYTF.

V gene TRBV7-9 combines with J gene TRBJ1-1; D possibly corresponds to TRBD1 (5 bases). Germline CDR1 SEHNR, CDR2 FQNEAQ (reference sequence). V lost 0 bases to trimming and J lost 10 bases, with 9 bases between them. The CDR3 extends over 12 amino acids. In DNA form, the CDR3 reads TGTGCCAGCAGCTTAGCGGAGGGGCGAGCTTTCTTT. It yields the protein CASSLAEGRAFF. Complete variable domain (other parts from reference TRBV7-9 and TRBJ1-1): DTGVSQNPRHKITKRGQNVTFRCDPISEHNRLYWYRQTLGQGPEFLTYFQNEAQLEKSRLLSDRFSAERPKGSFSTLEIQRTEQGDSAMYLCASSLAEGRAFFGQGTRLTVV.

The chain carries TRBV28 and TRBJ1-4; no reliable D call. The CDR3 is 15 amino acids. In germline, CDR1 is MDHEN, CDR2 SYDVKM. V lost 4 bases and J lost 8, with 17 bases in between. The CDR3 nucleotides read TGTGCCAGCAGTTGGGGTGGGAGGATGAAAGAAAAACTGTTTTTT. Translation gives CASSWGGRMKEKLFF.

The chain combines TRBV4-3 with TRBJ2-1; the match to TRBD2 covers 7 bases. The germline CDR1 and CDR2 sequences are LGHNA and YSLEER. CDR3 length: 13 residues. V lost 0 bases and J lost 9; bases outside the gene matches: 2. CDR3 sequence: CASSQDTGGEQFF. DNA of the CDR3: TGCGCCAGCAGCCAAGATACGGGGGGTGAGCAGTTCTTC.